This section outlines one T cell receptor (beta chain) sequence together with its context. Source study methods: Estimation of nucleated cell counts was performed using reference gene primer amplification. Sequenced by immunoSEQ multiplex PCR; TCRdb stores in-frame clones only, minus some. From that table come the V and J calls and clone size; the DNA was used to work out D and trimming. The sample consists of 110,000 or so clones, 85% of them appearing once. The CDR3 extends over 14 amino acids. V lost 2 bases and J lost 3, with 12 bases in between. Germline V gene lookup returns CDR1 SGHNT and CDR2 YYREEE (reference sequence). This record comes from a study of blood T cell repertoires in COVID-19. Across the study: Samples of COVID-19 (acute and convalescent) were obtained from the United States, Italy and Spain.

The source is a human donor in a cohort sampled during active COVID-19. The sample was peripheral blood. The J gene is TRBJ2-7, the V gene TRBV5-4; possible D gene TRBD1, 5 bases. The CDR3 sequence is CASSFYARDYEQYF. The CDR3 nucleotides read TGTGCCAGCAGCTTTTATGCCAGGGACTACGAGCAGTACTTC.